The rows below give T cell receptor beta chains drawn from one sample of a study of T cells in Graves' hyperthyroidism and ophthalmopathy. TCRdb analysed the multiplex PCR reads with MiXCR anew, one entry per CDR3 protein. The table lists 500,000 to 650,000 distinct CDR3 sequences, about 45% of them singletons, with about 43% in the top ten. The sample consisted of peripheral blood or thyroid tissue (not recorded which). These TCRs come from an adult woman with Graves' disease, either hyperthyroidism or ophthalmopathy (not recorded which). Each CDR3 is given without its conserved first and last residue. Each record gives: V gene, clone size, J gene, CDR3 protein. Clone size, where shown, is once, few, many, or a class for clones that have expanded.

>TRBV10-3|.|TRBJ2-7
AISEGDITYEQY
>TRBV6-1|.|TRBJ1-3
ASSSLGGNTIY
>TRBV10-2|.|TRBJ1-2
ASSDVRGYGYT
>TRBV10-3|.|TRBJ1-3
AISRDRNTIY
>TRBV29-1|many|TRBJ1-4
SVGLGLGEKLF
>TRBV19|many|TRBJ1-2
ASSIFSRAGYT
>TRBV28|few|TRBJ1-5
ASSPPQGSNQPQH
>TRBV9|.|TRBJ1-2
ASSAGTRGGYT
>TRBV7-8|.|TRBJ1-4
ASSLHDRGLEKLF
>TRBV5-4|many|TRBJ2-7
ASSASGYSYEQY
>TRBV18|few|TRBJ1-2
ASSPVLDNYGYT
>TRBV2|.|TRBJ1-5
ASSREDVGQPQH
>TRBV11-2|few|TRBJ2-7
ASSSTGTGNEQY
>TRBV20-1|many|TRBJ2-3
SASSPQRVNTDTQY
>TRBV6-2/TRBV6-3|.|TRBJ1-5
ASRRPDQPQH
>TRBV20-1|many|TRBJ1-5
SARDRRTGNQPQH
>TRBV12-3/TRBV12-4|many|TRBJ1-2
ASSLGLGGAGYGYT
>TRBV24-1|few|TRBJ1-2
ATSDLSTGGYT
>TRBV7-9|few|TRBJ1-3
ASSYGTSGFENTIY
>TRBV15|.|TRBJ1-1
ATSRDTSATSFDTEAF
>TRBV11-2|many|TRBJ1-2
ASSLDRGDYGYT
>TRBV10-3|few|TRBJ1-1
AVQGAGTEAF
>TRBV29-1|.|TRBJ1-3
SVAFGGGNTIY
>TRBV20-1|few|TRBJ1-2
SARDSLRGGYT
>TRBV7-9|many|TRBJ2-7
ASSLQNTYEQY
>TRBV4-1|many|TRBJ2-7
ASSQDATGGEQY
>TRBV10-1|.|TRBJ1-1
ASSPKREREAF
>TRBV15|.|TRBJ1-6
ATSRVGVNSPLH
>TRBV2|once|TRBJ1-5
ASGRGGLASNQPQH
>TRBV19|many|TRBJ1-5
ASTQNDRVRNQPQH
>TRBV20-1|many|TRBJ2-5
SARAPTGQTQY
>TRBV6-5|.|TRBJ2-7
ASSYNRLRNSYEQY
>TRBV20-1|medium-sized|TRBJ1-1
SAREEFRDRESTEAF
>TRBV7-9|.|TRBJ2-3
ASSSSTRTGTQY
>TRBV4-1|many|TRBJ1-2
ASSQDQGTYGYT
>TRBV27|.|TRBJ1-1
ASSLSNRLVNTEAF
>TRBV5-4|.|TRBJ1-3
ASSLSTNSGNTIY
>TRBV20-1|.|TRBJ1-5
SARVRGGAQH
>TRBV7-2|.|TRBJ2-7
ASSYRDSYERY
>TRBV7-3|.|TRBJ2-2
ASSPLANTGELF
>TRBV25-1|few|TRBJ1-1
ASSELFGSPEAF
>TRBV19|few|TRBJ1-6
ASSGDRYSPLH